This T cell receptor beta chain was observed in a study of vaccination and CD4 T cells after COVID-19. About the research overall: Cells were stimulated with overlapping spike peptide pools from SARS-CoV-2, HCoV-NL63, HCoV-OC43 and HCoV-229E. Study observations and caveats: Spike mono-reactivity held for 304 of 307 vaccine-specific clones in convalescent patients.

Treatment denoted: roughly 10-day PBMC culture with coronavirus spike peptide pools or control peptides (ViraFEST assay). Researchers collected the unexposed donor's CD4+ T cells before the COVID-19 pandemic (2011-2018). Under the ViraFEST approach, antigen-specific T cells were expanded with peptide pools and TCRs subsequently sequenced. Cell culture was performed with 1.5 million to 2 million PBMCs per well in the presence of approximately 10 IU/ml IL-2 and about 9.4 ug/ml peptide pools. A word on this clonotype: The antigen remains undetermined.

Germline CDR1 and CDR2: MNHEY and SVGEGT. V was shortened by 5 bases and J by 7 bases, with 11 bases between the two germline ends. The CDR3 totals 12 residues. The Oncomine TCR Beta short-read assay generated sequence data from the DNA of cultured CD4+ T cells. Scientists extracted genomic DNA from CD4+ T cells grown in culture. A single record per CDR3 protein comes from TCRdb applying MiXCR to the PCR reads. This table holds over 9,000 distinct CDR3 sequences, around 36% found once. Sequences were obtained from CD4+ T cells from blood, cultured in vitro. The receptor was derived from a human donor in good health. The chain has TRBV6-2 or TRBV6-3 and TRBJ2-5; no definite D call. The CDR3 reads CASSDPPGTQYF. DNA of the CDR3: TGTGCCAGCAGTGACCCCCCGGGGACCCAGTACTTC.